A selection of T cell receptor beta chains follows, all from one sample in a study of shared clonotypes between healthy human individuals. Only in-frame clones appear in the TCRdb table, and some are missing; sequencing was by immunoSEQ multiplex PCR. The sample has about 2.5 million clones, roughly 92% seen once; the top ten hold around 0.4%. The source material was naive CD4+ T cells from PBMCs. These receptors were collected from a man between 18 and 29 years old in good health. Some clones in this sample may be carry-over from other donors' samples. Both conserved end residues are part of each CDR3. Some rows have no size entry. The others give once, few or many, or a class for an expanded clone.

size	length	V	J	CDR3
once	14	TRBV7-2	TRBJ1-4	CASSPQQGVGKLFF
.	15	TRBV7-9	TRBJ2-7	CASSLAGQAGDEQYF
.	13	TRBV28	TRBJ2-7	CATRDGGLWEQYF
.	13	TRBV6-6	TRBJ1-5	CAGNQGLNQPQHF
.	12	TRBV7-9	TRBJ2-2	CASNRAAGELFF
.	15	TRBV4-1	TRBJ2-5	CASSQTGRLQETQYF
.	13	TRBV7-2	TRBJ1-1	CASSRIGGTEAFF
.	12	TRBV5-1	TRBJ1-1	CASSGDRTEAFF
.	18	TRBV10-1	TRBJ1-1	CATELVGTGGTMNTEAFF
.	13	TRBV6-1	TRBJ1-2	CASYGDRVYGYTF
.	16	TRBV25-1	TRBJ2-2	CASSALGTGDTGELFF
.	10	TRBV6-1	TRBJ1-3	CASSDIGTSF
.	15	TRBV28	TRBJ2-7	CASSSPSGGFYEQYF
.	16	TRBV6-5	TRBJ1-3	CASSYSGQGYGNTIYF
.	13	TRBV10-3	TRBJ2-5	CAISSGIGETQYF
.	16	TRBV18	TRBJ2-5	CASSPPPGRVQETQYF
.	16	TRBV5-1	TRBJ2-7	CASSSSPGRGSYEQYF
.	15	TRBV28	TRBJ1-1	CASSVVGMGDTEAFF
.	17	TRBV7-3	TRBJ2-3	CASSPQGLAGGPDTQYF
once	17	TRBV28	TRBJ2-2	CASSPLHQSGNTGELFF
.	16	TRBV6-4	TRBJ2-3	CARDEELAGGTDTQYF
.	17	TRBV7-2	TRBJ2-1	CASSDRTSGRTYNEQFF
.	18	TRBV5-4	TRBJ1-2	CASSFGVLRADPNYGYTF
.	16	TRBV19	TRBJ2-7	CASSIELGQGAGEQYF
.	14	TRBV18	TRBJ1-1	CASSLDRAYTEAFF
.	14	TRBV28	TRBJ2-1	CASSLAGDSNEQFF
.	18	TRBV6-1	TRBJ2-6	CASSVRDRGSSGANVLTF
.	13	TRBV28	TRBJ2-7	CASSPLSTYEQYF
.	14	TRBV11-3	TRBJ1-5	CASSLRGSNQPQHF
.	15	TRBV9	TRBJ1-3	CASSPRASSGNTIYF
.	16	TRBV7-2	TRBJ2-3	CASSFFRDRVPDTQYF
.	16	TRBV9	TRBJ2-5	CASSVGREGRQETQYF
.	16	TRBV7-2	TRBJ2-7	CASSLGRLGTTYEQYF